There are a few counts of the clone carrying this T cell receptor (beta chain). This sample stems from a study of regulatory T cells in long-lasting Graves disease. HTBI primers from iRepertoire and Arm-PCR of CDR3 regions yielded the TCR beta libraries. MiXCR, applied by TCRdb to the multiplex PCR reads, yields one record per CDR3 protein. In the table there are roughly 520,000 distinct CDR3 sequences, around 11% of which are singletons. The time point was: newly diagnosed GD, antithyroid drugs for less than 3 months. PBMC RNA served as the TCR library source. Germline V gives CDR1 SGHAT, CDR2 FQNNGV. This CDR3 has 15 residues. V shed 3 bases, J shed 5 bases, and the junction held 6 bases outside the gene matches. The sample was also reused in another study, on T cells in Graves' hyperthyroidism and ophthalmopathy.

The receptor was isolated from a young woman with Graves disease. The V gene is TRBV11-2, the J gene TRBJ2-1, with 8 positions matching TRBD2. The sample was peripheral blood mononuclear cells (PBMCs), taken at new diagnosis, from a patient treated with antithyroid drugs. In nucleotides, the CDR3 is TGTGCCAGCAGCTTGCAGAGCGGGGGCGACAATGAGCAGTTCTTC. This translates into CASSLQSGGDNEQFF.